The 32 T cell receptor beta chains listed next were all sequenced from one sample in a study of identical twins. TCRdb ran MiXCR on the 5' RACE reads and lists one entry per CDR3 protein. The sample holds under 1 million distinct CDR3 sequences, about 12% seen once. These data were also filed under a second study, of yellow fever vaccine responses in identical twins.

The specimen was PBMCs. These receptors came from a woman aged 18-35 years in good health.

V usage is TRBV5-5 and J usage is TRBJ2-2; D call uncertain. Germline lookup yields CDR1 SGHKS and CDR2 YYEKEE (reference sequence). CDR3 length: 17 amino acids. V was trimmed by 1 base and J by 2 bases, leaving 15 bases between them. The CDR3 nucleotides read TGTGCCAGCAGCTTGTCCTCTTTCTCGGGTAACACCGGGGAGCTGTTTTTT. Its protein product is CASSLSSFSGNTGELFF.

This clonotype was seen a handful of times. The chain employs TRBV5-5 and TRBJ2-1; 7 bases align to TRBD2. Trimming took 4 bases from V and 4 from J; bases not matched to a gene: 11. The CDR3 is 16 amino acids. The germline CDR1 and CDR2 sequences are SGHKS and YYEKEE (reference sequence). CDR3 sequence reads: CASSLDGGGSYNEQFF. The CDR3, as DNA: TGTGCCAGCAGCCTGGATGGGGGGGGTTCTTACAATGAGCAGTTCTTC.

Here the CDR3 DNA reads TGTGCTAGTGCTAGATCGGGACAGGCCGGATTTAGCAATCAGCCCCAGCATTTT. It translates to CASARSGQAGFSNQPQHF. V gene TRBV12-5 combines with J gene TRBJ1-5; 8 bases line up with TRBD1. From germline, CDR1 is LGHNT and CDR2 FRNRAP. The CDR3 is 18 residues long. The trim removed 7 bases at V and 0 bases at J, leaving 14 bases unmatched.

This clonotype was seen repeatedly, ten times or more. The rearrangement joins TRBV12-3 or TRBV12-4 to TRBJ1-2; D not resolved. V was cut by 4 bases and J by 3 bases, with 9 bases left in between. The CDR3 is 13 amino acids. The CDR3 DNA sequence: TGTGCCAGCAGTTCTGGAGGGTACTATGGCTACACCTTC. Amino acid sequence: CASSSGGYYGYTF.

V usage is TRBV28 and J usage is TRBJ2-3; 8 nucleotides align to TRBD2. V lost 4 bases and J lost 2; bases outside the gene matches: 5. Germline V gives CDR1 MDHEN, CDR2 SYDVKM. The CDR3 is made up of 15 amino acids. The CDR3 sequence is CASSSPLAVTDTQYF. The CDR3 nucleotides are TGTGCCAGCAGTTCCCCACTAGCGGTCACAGATACGCAGTATTTT. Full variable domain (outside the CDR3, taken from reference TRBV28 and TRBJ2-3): DVKVTQSSRYLVKRTGEKVFLECVQDMDHENMFWYRQDPGLGLRLIYFSYDVKMKEKGDIPEGYSVSREKKERFSLILESASTNQTSMYLCASSSPLAVTDTQYFGPGTRLTVL.

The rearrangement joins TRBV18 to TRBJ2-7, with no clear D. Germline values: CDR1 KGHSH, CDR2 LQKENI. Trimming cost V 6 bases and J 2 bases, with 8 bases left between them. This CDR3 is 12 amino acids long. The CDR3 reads CASSPNTYEQYV. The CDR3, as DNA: TGTGCCAGCTCTCCGAATACCTACGAGCAGTACGTC.

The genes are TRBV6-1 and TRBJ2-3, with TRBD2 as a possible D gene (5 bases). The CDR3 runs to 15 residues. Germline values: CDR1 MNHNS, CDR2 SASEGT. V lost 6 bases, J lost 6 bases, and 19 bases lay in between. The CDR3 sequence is CASRIRGKQRDTQYF. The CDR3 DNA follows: TGTGCCAGCAGAATCCGGGGAAAACAACGGGATACGCAGTATTTT.

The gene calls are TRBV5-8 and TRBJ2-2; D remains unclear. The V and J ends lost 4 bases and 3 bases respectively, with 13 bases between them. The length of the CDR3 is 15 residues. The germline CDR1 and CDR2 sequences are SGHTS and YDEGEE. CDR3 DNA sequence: TGTGCCAGCAGCCCCTATGCAGGTTACACCGGGGAGCTGTTTTTT. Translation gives CASSPYAGYTGELFF.

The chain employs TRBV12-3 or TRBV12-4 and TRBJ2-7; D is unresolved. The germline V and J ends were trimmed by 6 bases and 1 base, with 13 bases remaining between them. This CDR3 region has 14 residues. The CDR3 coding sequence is TGTGCCAGCAGATCAGCCGGGCCATCCTACGAGCAGTACTTC. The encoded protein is CASRSAGPSYEQYF.

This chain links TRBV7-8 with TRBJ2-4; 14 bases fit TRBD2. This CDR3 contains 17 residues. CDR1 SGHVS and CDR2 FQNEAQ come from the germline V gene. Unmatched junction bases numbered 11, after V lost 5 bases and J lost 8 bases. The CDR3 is CASSAATGLAGVDIQYF. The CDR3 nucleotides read TGTGCCAGCAGCGCGGCAACGGGACTAGCGGGAGTAGACATTCAGTACTTC.

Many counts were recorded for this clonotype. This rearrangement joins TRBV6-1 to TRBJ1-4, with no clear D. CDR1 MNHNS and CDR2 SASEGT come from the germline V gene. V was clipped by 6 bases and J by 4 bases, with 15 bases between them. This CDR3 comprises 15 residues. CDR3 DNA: TGTGCCAGCAGCAGGTTCGTCGGCGATAATGAAAAACTGTTTTTT. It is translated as CASSRFVGDNEKLFF.

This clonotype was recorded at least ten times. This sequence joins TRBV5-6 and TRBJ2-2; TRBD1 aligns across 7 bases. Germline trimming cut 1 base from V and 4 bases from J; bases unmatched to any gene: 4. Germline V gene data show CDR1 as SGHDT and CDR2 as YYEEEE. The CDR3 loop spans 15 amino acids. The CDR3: CASSLPRGFTGELFF. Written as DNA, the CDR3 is TGTGCCAGCAGCTTGCCCAGGGGGTTCACCGGGGAGCTGTTTTTT.

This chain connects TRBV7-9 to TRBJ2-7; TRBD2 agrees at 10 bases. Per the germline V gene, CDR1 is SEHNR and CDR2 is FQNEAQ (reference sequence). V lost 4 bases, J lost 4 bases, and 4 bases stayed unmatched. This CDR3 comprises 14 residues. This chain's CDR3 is CASSSGLAEYEQYF. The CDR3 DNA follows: TGTGCCAGCAGCTCAGGACTAGCGGAATACGAGCAGTACTTC.

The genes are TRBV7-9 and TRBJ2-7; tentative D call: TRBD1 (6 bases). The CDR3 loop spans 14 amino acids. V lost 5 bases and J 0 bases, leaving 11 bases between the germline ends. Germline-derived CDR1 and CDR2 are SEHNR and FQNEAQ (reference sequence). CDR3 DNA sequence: TGTGCCAGCAGCGGGGACATTAGCTCCTACGAGCAGTACGTC. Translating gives CASSGDISSYEQYV.

The CDR3 DNA reads TGTGCCAGCAGCATTGACAGGGCGGCGTACGAGCAGTACTTC. Protein sequence: CASSIDRAAYEQYF. The V and J genes are TRBV28 and TRBJ2-7; TRBD1 agrees at 7 bases. Germline CDR1 is MDHEN and CDR2 is SYDVKM. The CDR3 has 14 residues. V lost 6 bases to trimming and J lost 4 bases; unmatched junction nucleotides: 9.

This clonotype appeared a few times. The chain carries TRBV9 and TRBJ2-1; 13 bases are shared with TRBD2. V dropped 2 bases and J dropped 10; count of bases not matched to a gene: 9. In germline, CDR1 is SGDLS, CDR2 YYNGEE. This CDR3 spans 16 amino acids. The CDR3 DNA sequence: TGTGCCAGCAGCGTCTCACCGGGACTAGCGGGAAAGGAGCAGTTCTTC. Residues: CASSVSPGLAGKEQFF.

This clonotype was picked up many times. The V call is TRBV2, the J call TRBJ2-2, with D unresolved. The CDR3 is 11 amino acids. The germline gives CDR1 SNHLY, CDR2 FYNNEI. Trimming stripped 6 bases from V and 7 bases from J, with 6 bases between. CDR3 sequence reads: CASRDVGELFF. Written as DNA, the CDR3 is TGTGCCAGCAGAGACGTCGGGGAGCTGTTTTTT.

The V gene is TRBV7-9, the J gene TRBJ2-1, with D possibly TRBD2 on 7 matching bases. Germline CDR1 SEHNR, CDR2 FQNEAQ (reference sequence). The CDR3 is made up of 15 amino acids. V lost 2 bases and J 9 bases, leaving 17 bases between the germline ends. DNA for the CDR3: TGTGCCAGCAGCTTAAGGGTGGGGGGGCCTGGTGAGCAGTTCTTC. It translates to CASSLRVGGPGEQFF.

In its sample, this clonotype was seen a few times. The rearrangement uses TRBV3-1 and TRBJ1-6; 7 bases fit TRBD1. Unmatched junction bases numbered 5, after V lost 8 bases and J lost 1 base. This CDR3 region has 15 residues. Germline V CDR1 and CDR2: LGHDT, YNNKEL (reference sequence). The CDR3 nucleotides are TGTGCCAGCGGAAACAGGGGATCCTATAATTCACCCCTCCACTTT. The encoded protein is CASGNRGSYNSPLHF.

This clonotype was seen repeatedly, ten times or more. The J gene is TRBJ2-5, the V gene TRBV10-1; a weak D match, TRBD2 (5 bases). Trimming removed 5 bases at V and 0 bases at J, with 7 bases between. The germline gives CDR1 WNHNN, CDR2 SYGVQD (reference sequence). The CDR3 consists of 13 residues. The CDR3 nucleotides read TGCGCCAGCAGTCGGGATCACCAAGAGACCCAGTACTTC. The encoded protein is CASSRDHQETQYF.

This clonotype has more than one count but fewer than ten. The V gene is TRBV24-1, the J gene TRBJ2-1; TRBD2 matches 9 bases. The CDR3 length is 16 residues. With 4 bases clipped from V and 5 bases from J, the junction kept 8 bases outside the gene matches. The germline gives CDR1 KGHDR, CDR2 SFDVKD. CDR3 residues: CATSEMALAGNNEQFF. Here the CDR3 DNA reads TGTGCCACCAGTGAGATGGCGCTAGCGGGGAACAATGAGCAGTTCTTC.

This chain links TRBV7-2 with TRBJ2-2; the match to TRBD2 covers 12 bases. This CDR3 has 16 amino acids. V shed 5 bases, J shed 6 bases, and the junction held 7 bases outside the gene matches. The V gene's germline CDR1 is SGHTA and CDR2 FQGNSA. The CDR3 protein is CASSPMRLAGAGELFF. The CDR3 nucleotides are TGTGCCAGCAGCCCGATGCGACTAGCGGGAGCCGGGGAGCTGTTTTTT.

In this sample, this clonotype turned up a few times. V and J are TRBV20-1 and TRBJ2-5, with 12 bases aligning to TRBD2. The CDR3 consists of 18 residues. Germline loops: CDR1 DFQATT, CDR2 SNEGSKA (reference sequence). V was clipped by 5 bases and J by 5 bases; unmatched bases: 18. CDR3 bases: TGCAGTGCTTACTCCGGACTAGCGGGGTCTTCAATGCGGGAGACCCAGTACTTC. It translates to CSAYSGLAGSSMRETQYF.

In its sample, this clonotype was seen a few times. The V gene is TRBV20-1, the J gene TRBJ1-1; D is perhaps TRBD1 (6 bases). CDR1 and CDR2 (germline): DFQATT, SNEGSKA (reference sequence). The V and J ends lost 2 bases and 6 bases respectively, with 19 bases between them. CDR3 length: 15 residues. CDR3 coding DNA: TGCAGTGCTAGACAACCTGCTGGGGGGCATGCTGAAGCTTTCTTT. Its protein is CSARQPAGGHAEAFF.

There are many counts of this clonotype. Here the CDR3 DNA reads TGCGCCAGCAGCCTGGAGCTAGCGGAATGGGGGACCCAGTACTTC. Its protein product is CASSLELAEWGTQYF. This rearrangement joins TRBV5-1 to TRBJ2-5; TRBD2 matches 7 bases. The CDR3 extends over 15 amino acids. With 4 bases clipped from V and 7 bases from J, the junction kept 13 bases outside the gene matches. Germline CDR1 is SGHRS and CDR2 is YFSETQ. Based on the CDR3 plus reference TRBV5-1 and TRBJ2-5, the full variable domain is KAGVTQTPRYLIKTRGQQVTLSCSPISGHRSVSWYQQTPGQGLQFLFEYFSETQRNKGNFPGRFSGRQFSNSRSEMNVSTLELGDSALYLCASSLELAEWGTQYFGPGTRLLVL.

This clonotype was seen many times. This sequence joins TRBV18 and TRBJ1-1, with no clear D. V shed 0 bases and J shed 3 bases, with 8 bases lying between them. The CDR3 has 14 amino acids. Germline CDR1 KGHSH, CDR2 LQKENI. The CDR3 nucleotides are TGTGCCAGCTCACCACCTACCCGGGACACTGAAGCTTTCTTT. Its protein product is CASSPPTRDTEAFF.

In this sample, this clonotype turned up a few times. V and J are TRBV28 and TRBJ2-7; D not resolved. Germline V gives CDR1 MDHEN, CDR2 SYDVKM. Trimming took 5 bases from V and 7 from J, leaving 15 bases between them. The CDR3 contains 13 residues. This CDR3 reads CASSPKWIREQYF. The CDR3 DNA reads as TGTGCCAGCAGTCCCAAGTGGATCCGTGAGCAGTACTTC.

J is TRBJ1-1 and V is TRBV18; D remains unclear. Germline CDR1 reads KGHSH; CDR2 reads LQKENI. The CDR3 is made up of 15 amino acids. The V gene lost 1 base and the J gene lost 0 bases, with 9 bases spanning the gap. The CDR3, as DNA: TGTGCCAGCTCACCACGGTCGACACTGAACACTGAAGCTTTCTTT. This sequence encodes CASSPRSTLNTEAFF.

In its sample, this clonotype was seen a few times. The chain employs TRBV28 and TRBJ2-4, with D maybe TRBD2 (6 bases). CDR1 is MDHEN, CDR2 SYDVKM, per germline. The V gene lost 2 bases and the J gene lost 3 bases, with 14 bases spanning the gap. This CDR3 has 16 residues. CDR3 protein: CASSLGGRFIKNIQYF. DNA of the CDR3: TGTGCCAGCAGTTTAGGGGGGAGATTTATCAAAAACATTCAGTACTTC.

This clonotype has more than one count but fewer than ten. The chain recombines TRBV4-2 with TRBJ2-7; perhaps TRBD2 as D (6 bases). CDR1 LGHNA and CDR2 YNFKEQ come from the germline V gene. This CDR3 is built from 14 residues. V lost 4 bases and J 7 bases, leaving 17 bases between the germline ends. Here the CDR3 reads CASSPASDPGEQYF. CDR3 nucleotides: TGTGCCAGCAGCCCCGCTAGCGACCCAGGGGAGCAGTACTTC.

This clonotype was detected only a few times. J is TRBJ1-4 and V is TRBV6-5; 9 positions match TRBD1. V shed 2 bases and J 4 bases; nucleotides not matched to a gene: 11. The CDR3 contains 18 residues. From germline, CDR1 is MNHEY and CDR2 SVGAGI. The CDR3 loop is CASSYMGQGGSGNEKLFF. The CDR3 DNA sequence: TGTGCCAGCAGTTACATGGGACAGGGAGGTTCTGGTAATGAAAAACTGTTTTTT.

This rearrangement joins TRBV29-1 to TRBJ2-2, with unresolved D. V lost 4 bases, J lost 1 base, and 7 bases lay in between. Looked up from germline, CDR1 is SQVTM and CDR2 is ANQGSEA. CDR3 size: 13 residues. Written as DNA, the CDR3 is TGCAGCGTTGTCCCCGGGAACACCGGGGAGCTGTTTTTT. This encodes CSVVPGNTGELFF.